Shown below are 24 T cell receptor beta chains from a single sample sequenced in a study of blood T cells in healthy people across ages. Sample-barcoded 5' priming and a J-beta primer mix drove a second PCR of roughly 7 to 11 cycles. A single record per CDR3 protein comes from TCRdb applying MiXCR to the 5' RACE reads. Counted here are about 800,000 distinct CDR3 sequences, more than 20% occurring once; the ten biggest clones make up approximately 4%. This sample also belongs to another study, concerning T cells of mothers and their children.

The sequencing input was blood. These receptors were collected from a boy younger than 18 in good health.

V usage is TRBV7-2 and J usage is TRBJ1-2; 8 positions match TRBD1. V lost 6 bases and J lost 1; bases outside the gene matches: 4. Germline assignment: CDR1 SGHTA and CDR2 FQGNSA. CDR3 length equals 14 residues. The CDR3 spells CASRRDRRNYGYTF. CDR3 bases: TGTGCCAGCAGAAGGGACAGGCGTAACTATGGCTACACCTTC.

This clonotype was recorded a few times. The chain has TRBV7-3 and TRBJ1-1; no clear D. The germline CDR1 and CDR2 sequences are SGHTA and FQGTGA. The CDR3 spans 15 residues. V shed 1 base and J shed 1 base, with 10 bases lying between them. The CDR3 DNA follows: TGTGCCAGCAGCTTAAACCCGGGATCGAACACTGAAGCTTTCTTT. It translates to CASSLNPGSNTEAFF.

This clonotype was detected a few times. The gene calls are TRBV27 and TRBJ1-2; the D gene is possibly TRBD1 (5 bases). The CDR3 runs to 14 residues. CDR1 and CDR2 from the germline V gene are MNHEY and SMNVEV (reference sequence). V was clipped by 5 bases and J by 2 bases, with 12 bases between them. The CDR3 sequence: CASSPRPGNYGYTF. The CDR3 nucleotides read TGTGCCAGCAGTCCACGACCAGGGAACTATGGCTACACCTTC.

This clonotype was observed a few times. The rearrangement joins TRBV4-1 to TRBJ1-4; 10 bases line up with TRBD1. Per germline, CDR1 MGHRA and CDR2 YSYEKL. The CDR3 consists of 17 residues. V lost 0 bases, J lost 7 bases, and 8 bases stayed unmatched. This chain's CDR3 is CASSQDWTGGAFEKLFF. The CDR3 region has the DNA TGCGCCAGCAGCCAAGATTGGACAGGGGGGGCCTTTGAAAAACTGTTTTTT.

Concerning this clonotype itself: A read error may produce the germline difference seen at one junction end. The chain couples TRBV5-6 to TRBJ2-5; 10 positions match TRBD1. The germline gives CDR1 SGHDT, CDR2 YYEEEE. CDR3 length equals 11 residues. As DNA, the CDR3 is TGTGCCAGCAGCAGGGGACAGGGGCTGGTCTTC. Its translation: CASSRGQGLVF.

In its sample, this clonotype was seen a few times. The chain has TRBV20-1 and TRBJ2-3; no reliable D call. Trimming stripped 6 bases from V and 2 bases from J, with 15 bases between. The CDR3 runs to 14 residues. Germline-derived CDR1 and CDR2 are DFQATT and SNEGSKA (reference sequence). CDR3 in amino acids: CSAADNQITDTQYF. CDR3 bases: TGCAGTGCCGCCGACAACCAGATCACAGATACGCAGTATTTT.

CDR3 protein: CASSPVDREDTQYF. The CDR3 DNA is TGTGCCAGCAGCCCAGTGGACAGGGAAGATACGCAGTATTTT. This sequence joins TRBV5-5 and TRBJ2-3, with TRBD1 identical over 8 bases. This CDR3 is 14 amino acids long. The trim removed 4 bases at V and 5 bases at J, leaving 6 bases unmatched. CDR1 is SGHKS and CDR2 is YYEKEE in the germline V gene (reference sequence). Supplemented by reference TRBV5-5 and TRBJ2-3, the full variable domain reads DAGVTQSPTHLIKTRGQQVTLRCSPISGHKSVSWYQQVLGQGPQFIFQYYEKEERGRGNFPDRFSARQFPNYSSELNVNALLLGDSALYLCASSPVDREDTQYFGPGTRLTVL.

The chain has TRBV25-1 and TRBJ1-4; D perhaps matches TRBD1 (5 bases). The germline V gene encodes CDR1 MGHDK and CDR2 SYGVNS. V was shortened by 2 bases and J by 7 bases, with 14 bases between the two germline ends. The CDR3 sequence is 15 residues long. The CDR3 loop is CASSEGGGKGEKLFF. The CDR3, as DNA: TGTGCCAGCAGTGAAGGTGGGGGGAAGGGTGAAAAACTGTTTTTT.

The chain joins TRBV7-9 to TRBJ2-5, with D perhaps matching TRBD1 or TRBD2 (6 bases each). The better agreement between TRBJ2-1 and the DNA end casts doubt on the J call. CDR1 is SEHNR and CDR2 is FQNEAQ in the germline V gene (reference sequence). The CDR3 runs 16 residues. This CDR3 reads CASSSRGGTSYNEQFF. The CDR3 nucleotides read TGTGCCAGCAGCTCGCGGGGCGGGACAAGCTACAATGAGCAGTTCTTC.

For the CDR3, the DNA is TGCAGCGTTGATAGGGACACATCGTACACCTTC. Encoded protein: CSVDRDTSYTF. The chain uses TRBV29-1 and TRBJ1-2; possibly TRBD1 for D (6 bases). The CDR3 runs to 11 residues. The ends were cut back, 3 bases at V and 11 bases at J, with 13 bases in the middle. Germline V CDR1 and CDR2: SQVTM, ANQGSEA.

The chain recombines TRBV19 with TRBJ1-3; possibly TRBD1 for D (6 bases). The CDR3 is 14 amino acids. CDR1 is LNHDA, CDR2 SQIVND, per germline (reference sequence). The germline V and J ends were trimmed by 7 bases and 2 bases, with 12 bases remaining between them. CDR3 in DNA: TGTGCCAGTACCACCGGGACAACTGGAAACACCATATATTTT. It codes for CASTTGTTGNTIYF.

V gene TRBV6-5 combines with J gene TRBJ1-3, with 7 bases that match TRBD1. V shed 4 bases and J 3 bases; nucleotides not matched to a gene: 6. This CDR3 is built from 15 residues. Germline values: CDR1 MNHEY, CDR2 SVGAGI. The CDR3 sequence: CASSLLDRSGNTIYF. As DNA, the CDR3 is TGTGCCAGCAGTTTATTGGACAGGAGTGGAAACACCATATATTTT.

With respect to this clonotype: A read error may produce the germline difference seen at one junction end. The chain carries TRBV7-2 and TRBJ1-2; TRBD1 aligns across 8 bases. This CDR3 comprises 14 residues. From germline, CDR1 is SGHTA and CDR2 FQGNSA. The CDR3 sequence is CASSITGTGYGYAF. CDR3 bases: TGTGCCAGCAGCATCACCGGGACAGGCTATGGCTACGCCTTC. The whole variable domain, filled in from reference TRBV7-2 and TRBJ1-2, reads GAGVSQSPSNKVTEKGKDVELRCDPISGHTALYWYRQSLGQGLEFLIYFQGNSAPDKSGLPSDRFSAERTGGSVSTLTIQRTQQEDSAVYLCASSITGTGYGYAFGSGTRLTVV.

The J gene is TRBJ2-4, the V gene TRBV12-3 or TRBV12-4; unclear D gene. The CDR3 is 13 residues long. V was shortened by 2 bases and J by 4 bases, with 6 bases between the two germline ends. The DNA for the CDR3 is TGTGCCAGCAGTTTACTGAGGAAAAACATTCAGTACTTC. It codes for CASSLLRKNIQYF.

This clonotype was counted ten times or more. The DNA of the CDR3 is TGTGCCAGCAGCCTGGGACAGGGGGCTCATGAGCAGTTCTTC. Translated, it gives CASSLGQGAHEQFF. This chain uses TRBV7-9 with TRBJ2-1; TRBD1 aligns across 12 bases. In germline, CDR1 is SEHNR, CDR2 FQNEAQ (reference sequence). CDR3 length: 14 amino acids. J gave up 8 bases and V 5 bases, and 4 bases lay outside the gene matches.

This chain joins TRBV27 and TRBJ1-1, with D unresolved. Germline assignment: CDR1 MNHEY and CDR2 SMNVEV (reference sequence). V was clipped by 6 bases and J by 3 bases, with 11 bases between them. This CDR3 spans 13 amino acids. CDR3 sequence reads: CASRTLGYTEAFF. CDR3 bases: TGTGCCAGCAGGACGCTTGGGTACACTGAAGCTTTCTTT.

This chain uses TRBV6-5 with TRBJ2-5; 8 bases are a match to TRBD1. V was clipped by 2 bases and J by 2 bases; unmatched bases: 4. The V gene's germline CDR1 is MNHEY and CDR2 SVGAGI. The CDR3 is 15 amino acids. CDR3 nucleotides: TGTGCCAGCAGTTACATCGGGACAGGTCAAGAGACCCAGTACTTC. Its translation: CASSYIGTGQETQYF.

V usage is TRBV7-9 and J usage is TRBJ2-4; 8 bases are a match to TRBD1. The CDR3 covers 15 residues. Germline CDR1 reads SEHNR; CDR2 reads FQNEAQ (reference sequence). V lost 5 bases, J lost 7 bases, and 10 bases stayed unmatched. CDR3 sequence (DNA): TGTGCCAGCAGCCCGCGCGGGGACAGGCCGAACATTCAGTACTTC. Translated, it gives CASSPRGDRPNIQYF.

The sample holds many counts of this clonotype. The V and J genes are TRBV5-6 and TRBJ2-3; D is uncertain. The V gene's germline CDR1 is SGHDT and CDR2 YYEEEE. Trimming removed 2 bases from V and 3 bases from J, with 4 bases in between. The CDR3 is 12 amino acids. The CDR3 coding sequence is TGTGCCAGCAGCTTTTTAACAGATACGCAGTATTTT. This encodes CASSFLTDTQYF.

This clonotype was observed a few times. J is TRBJ2-7 and V is TRBV20-1; TRBD2 aligns across 12 bases. The CDR3 runs 16 residues. V lost 3 bases, J lost 4 bases, and 10 bases stayed unmatched. Germline V gene lookup returns CDR1 DFQATT and CDR2 SNEGSKA (reference sequence). The CDR3 coding sequence is TGCAGTGCTAGTCGGCTAGCGGGAGGGAGGAGATACGAGCAGTACTTC. This codes for CSASRLAGGRRYEQYF.

This chain links TRBV20-1 with TRBJ2-7, with D possibly being TRBD2 (6 bases). Deletions cut 0 bases from V and 3 bases from J, with 12 bases between. The CDR3 runs 14 residues. In germline, CDR1 is DFQATT, CDR2 SNEGSKA (reference sequence). The CDR3 is CSARDPGSIYEQYF. CDR3 nucleotides: TGCAGTGCTAGAGATCCCGGGAGCATCTACGAGCAGTACTTC.

The V call is TRBV19, the J call TRBJ2-5, with 10 bases identical to TRBD2. Germline V gene sequence: CDR1 LNHDA, CDR2 SQIVND (reference sequence). V lost 0 bases and J lost 10; bases outside the gene matches: 2. CDR3 length equals 13 residues. The DNA of the CDR3 is TGTGCCAGTAGTATAGAAGCGGGAGGGGGCCAGTACTTC. Translation: CASSIEAGGGQYF.

This clonotype was observed at least ten times. The genes are TRBV24-1 and TRBJ2-5; D gene unclear. The V end was cut by 8 bases, the J end by 1 base, with 16 bases between. Germline V lookup: CDR1 KGHDR, CDR2 SFDVKD. The length of the CDR3 is 15 residues. CDR3 in amino acids: CATTARRQTQETQYF. The CDR3 coding sequence is TGTGCCACCACGGCTCGACGGCAGACCCAAGAGACCCAGTACTTC.

The rearrangement joins TRBV20-1 to TRBJ1-1; 7 bases line up with TRBD1. Germline CDR1 is DFQATT and CDR2 is SNEGSKA (reference sequence). The CDR3 consists of 13 residues. The V and J ends lost 1 base and 4 bases, in that order; junction bases with no gene match: 3. The CDR3: CSARVAGGTEAFF. CDR3 DNA: TGCAGTGCTAGAGTGGCAGGGGGCACTGAAGCTTTCTTT.